This TCR beta chain was sequenced in a study of blood T cell repertoires in COVID-19 (dated by TCRdb to the early 2020s). With regard to the full study: Collaborator samples came from the United States, Italy and Spain and covered acute and convalescent phases of COVID-19. The repertoires were made available in a free public database intended to serve as a resource for research on the immune response to SARS-CoV-2. Where HLA class I and class II types were available, the types were taken from metadata supplied by the sample provider, not from assay-based typing. The prospective study material was composed of cDNA or gDNA derived from T cells, B-cell-depleted T cells, or PBMCs. Samples came from the ongoing ImmuneRACE study (first 160 participants) plus 1,254 subjects from 6 global collaborators. Subjects who had been exposed to COVID-19, were actively infected with it, or had recovered from it provided the deeply sampled blood TCRbeta repertoires that made up the dataset. The sample metadata nearly always contained a de-identified subject ID, COVID-19 status, age in years and sex.

There are 14 amino acids in the CDR3, from cysteine to phenylalanine inclusive. Only the CDR3 DNA stays, 42 bases, in frame from base 1. Between the V and J ends, shortened by 5 bases and 3 bases respectively, the junction contains 11 bases. The germline V gene yields MNHEY for CDR1 and SVGEGT for CDR2. What the study reported, not specific to this receptor: The quantity of clinical and demographic metadata differed by source and by participant and was supplied without curation.

On this clone itself: It has no known antigen specificity. It has no much larger one-base neighbor in the sample; base qualities were not kept.

The collaborating institutions used their own protocols to collect whole blood in K2EDTA tubes. For TCRbeta analysis, collaborators shipped samples as frozen whole blood, isolated PBMCs, or DNA extracted from either of those sample types. TCRbeta CDR3 regions were amplified from genomic DNA using the immunoSEQ Assay, a bias-controlled multiplex PCR. The paper's processing steps were these. The number of nucleated cells in each sample was estimated by amplification of reference gene primers within the assay. To quantify the absolute abundance of each unique TCRbeta CDR3 rearrangement, sequence reads were collapsed and filtered. Productive Simpson clonality was computed per sample as the square root of Simpson's diversity index over productive rearrangements. TCRdb carries this immuneACCESS record with in-frame sequences only. Its versions omit some clonotypes, under half of them owing to an unresolved V gene in the studies checked, with the rest unexplained. V and J calls and clone size are those listed in that table; D and trimming were worked out from the DNA. The sample table lists under 20,000 clones, 80% of them with a count of one. The ten top clones hold approximately 9.9% of the sample.

This TCR derives from a man aged 80 or over with acute or convalescent COVID-19. The chain was built from TRBV6-2 or TRBV6-3 and TRBJ1-5; TRBD1 is a possible D gene, resting on 6 matching bases. The sequenced material came from peripheral blood. The DNA sequence is TGTGCCAGCAGTCCCGGACAGTTCAATCAGCCCCAGCATTTT. Translated, it gives CASSPGQFNQPQHF.